Shown below are 24 T cell receptor beta chains from a single sample sequenced in a study of human T cells and chemical hapten exposure. A single record per CDR3 protein comes from TCRdb applying MiXCR to the RACE reads. The sample contains about 77,000 distinct CDR3 sequences, 7% to 9.5% of which appear only once. The time point: healthy volunteer bleed at 6 weeks. The study extracted total RNA from unfractionated whole blood. Specimen: whole blood. The receptors were gathered from a female donor in good health. Some clones in this sample may be carry-over from other donors' samples.

There are many counts of this clonotype. The chain has TRBV6-5 and TRBJ2-1; no clear D gene. CDR3 length equals 16 residues. V lost 0 bases, J lost 8 bases, and 17 bases lay in between. From germline, CDR1 is MNHEY and CDR2 SVGAGI. The DNA of the CDR3 is TGTGCCAGCAGTTACTCCCGAATAGTTTCAGATCATGAGCAGTTCTTC. Protein: CASSYSRIVSDHEQFF.

At least ten counts were recorded for this clonotype. The CDR3 DNA sequence: TGTGCCAGTGCACAGGGAAGTTACAATGAGCAGTTCTTC. This gives the protein CASAQGSYNEQFF. This chain connects TRBV2 to TRBJ2-1; D might be TRBD1 (6 bases). V was shortened by 9 bases and J by 4 bases, with 13 bases between the two germline ends. Germline CDR1 is SNHLY and CDR2 is FYNNEI. This CDR3 is 13 amino acids long.

This clonotype was seen ten or more times. The V and J genes are TRBV25-1 and TRBJ2-3; D gene uncertain. Trimming pared 7 bases from V and 3 bases from J, leaving 14 bases between. CDR1 and CDR2 (germline): MGHDK, SYGVNS. The CDR3 loop spans 14 amino acids. The CDR3, as DNA: TGTGCCAGCACAGATCGCGATCTAACAGATACGCAGTATTTT. The encoded protein is CASTDRDLTDTQYF.

This clonotype was detected only a few times. The chain uses TRBV2 and TRBJ1-1; maybe TRBD1 (6 bases). The germline V gene encodes CDR1 SNHLY and CDR2 FYNNEI. V shed 4 bases and J shed 1 base, with 10 bases lying between them. This CDR3 contains 14 residues. In nucleotides, the CDR3 is TGTGCCAGCAGTGCCCCGGGACAGAACACTGAAGCTTTCTTT. It yields the protein CASSAPGQNTEAFF.

In its sample, this clonotype was seen many times. This chain joins TRBV7-2 and TRBJ2-1; a weak D match, TRBD2 (6 bases). Germline V CDR1 and CDR2: SGHTA, FQGNSA. V was shortened by 0 bases and J by 4 bases, with 10 bases between the two germline ends. This CDR3 has 15 amino acids. The CDR3 is CASSLAQGGYNEQFF. DNA for the CDR3: TGTGCCAGCAGCTTAGCCCAGGGAGGTTACAATGAGCAGTTCTTC.

This clonotype is medium-sized (0.01 to 0.1%) within its sample. V gene TRBV28 combines with J gene TRBJ1-2; no definite D call. Deletions cut 3 bases from V and 0 bases from J, with 5 bases between. Germline CDR1 is MDHEN and CDR2 is SYDVKM. The CDR3 is 13 residues long. For the CDR3, the DNA is TGTGCCAGCAGTTTCTCCTCTAACTATGGCTACACCTTC. Translated, it gives CASSFSSNYGYTF.

This clonotype was recorded at least ten times. The rearrangement uses TRBV3-1 and TRBJ2-7, with D unresolved. This CDR3 has 12 amino acids. Germline-derived CDR1 and CDR2 are LGHDT and YNNKEL (reference sequence). Trimming took 4 bases from V and 4 from J, leaving 8 bases between them. Here the CDR3 reads CASSLSEYEQYF. CDR3 in DNA: TGTGCCAGCAGCCTCTCCGAGTACGAGCAGTACTTC.

This clonotype was detected only a few times. The chain carries TRBV7-8 and TRBJ1-1; 9 nucleotides match TRBD1. Germline CDR1 reads SGHVS; CDR2 reads FQNEAQ. The CDR3 is 14 residues long. With 5 bases clipped from V and 6 bases from J, the junction kept 7 bases outside the gene matches. CDR3 DNA: TGTGCCAGCAGCCCCCGGGACAGGGTTGCTGAAGCTTTCTTT. Its translation is CASSPRDRVAEAFF. The entire variable domain, with the rest obtained from reference TRBV7-8 and TRBJ1-1, is as follows: GAGVSQSPRYKVAKRGQDVALRCDPISGHVSLFWYQQALGQGPEFLTYFQNEAQLDKSGLPSDRFFAERPEGSVSTLKIQRTQQEDSAVYLCASSPRDRVAEAFFGQGTRLTVV.

This clonotype was seen many times. V usage is TRBV6-5 and J usage is TRBJ1-3; possibly TRBD1 for D (5 bases). The CDR3 totals 15 residues. The germline V gene has CDR1 MNHEY and CDR2 SVGAGI. With 5 bases removed from V and 0 bases from J, the gap between germline ends came to 11 bases. CDR3 sequence (DNA): TGTGCCAGCAGTAGAGACAGCCGCTCTGGAAACACCATATATTTT. The encoded protein is CASSRDSRSGNTIYF.

This clonotype was counted only a few times. The chain carries TRBV7-2 and TRBJ1-6; 10 bases are shared with TRBD1. Germline V gives CDR1 SGHTA, CDR2 FQGNSA. Trimming at V came to 3 bases and at J to 8 bases, leaving 4 bases not matched to a gene. This CDR3 region has 15 residues. As DNA, the CDR3 is TGTGCCAGCAGCTTCGGACAGGGGGAGGATTCACCCCTCCACTTT. Encoded protein: CASSFGQGEDSPLHF.

This clonotype was counted a few times. J is TRBJ1-1 and V is TRBV11-3; D not resolved. V gave up 1 base and J gave up 3 bases, with 9 bases separating them. The CDR3 contains 14 residues. Looked up from germline, CDR1 is SGHNT and CDR2 is YENEEA. The DNA of the CDR3 is TGTGCCAGCAGCTTAGGCAGTTCGGACACTGAAGCTTTCTTT. This encodes CASSLGSSDTEAFF.

V and J are TRBV2 and TRBJ1-5; the D gene is possibly TRBD1 (5 bases). Trimming shortened V by 6 bases and J by 3 bases, and 9 bases separated the two germline ends. This CDR3 comprises 13 residues. Germline values: CDR1 SNHLY, CDR2 FYNNEI. In DNA, the CDR3 is TGTGCCAGCAGGGACACCAACAATCAGCCCCAGCATTTT. Residues: CASRDTNNQPQHF.

This clonotype was counted ten times or more. V is TRBV20-1 and J is TRBJ1-2, with TRBD1 as a possible D gene (5 bases). There are 15 residues in the CDR3. Germline loops: CDR1 DFQATT, CDR2 SNEGSKA (reference sequence). Trimming removed 1 base from V and 1 base from J, with 13 bases in between. CDR3 coding DNA: TGCAGTGCTAGAGTTGAAGGGGACCTTAACTATGGCTACACCTTC. It is translated as CSARVEGDLNYGYTF.

This chain links TRBV5-1 with TRBJ1-1; D possibly corresponds to TRBD1 (5 bases). Trimming cost V 0 bases and J 3 bases, with 15 bases left between them. From germline, CDR1 is SGHRS and CDR2 YFSETQ. The CDR3 runs 16 residues. The chain's CDR3 is CASSLASRARDTEAFF. The CDR3 DNA reads as TGCGCCAGCAGCTTGGCATCCAGGGCGAGGGACACTGAAGCTTTCTTT.

This clonotype turned up a few times. This chain connects TRBV7-2 to TRBJ2-5; no firm D call. In germline, CDR1 is SGHTA, CDR2 FQGNSA. The CDR3 is 14 residues long. Trimming pared 4 bases from V and 2 bases from J, leaving 11 bases between. Here the CDR3 DNA reads TGTGCCAGCAGCTCAAGACGGTTTCAAGAGACCCAGTACTTC. Its protein is CASSSRRFQETQYF.

This sequence joins TRBV4-2 and TRBJ1-1; D might be TRBD1 (5 bases). Trimming removed 3 bases from V and 5 bases from J, with 19 bases in between. The CDR3 contains 16 residues. Germline loops: CDR1 LGHNA, CDR2 YNFKEQ. The chain's CDR3 is CASSHDLSTGETEAFF. The CDR3 DNA follows: TGTGCCAGCAGCCACGACCTAAGCACGGGGGAAACTGAAGCTTTCTTT.

This clonotype was counted at least ten times. This chain uses TRBV3-1 with TRBJ1-2, with D unresolved. Trimming removed 3 bases at V and 10 bases at J, with 9 bases between. Germline V lookup: CDR1 LGHDT, CDR2 YNNKEL (reference sequence). The CDR3 totals 11 residues. DNA for the CDR3: TGTGCCAGCAGCCATCGGCAGGCCTACACCTTC. Encoded protein: CASSHRQAYTF.

Here the CDR3 reads CSARDPGGGDQETQYF. CDR3 coding DNA: TGCAGTGCTAGAGATCCCGGGGGCGGGGATCAAGAGACCCAGTACTTC. J is TRBJ2-5 and V is TRBV20-1; D tentatively fits TRBD1 or TRBD2 (6 bases each). CDR1 is DFQATT, CDR2 SNEGSKA, per germline (reference sequence). Trimming removed 0 bases from V and 2 bases from J, with 16 bases in between. The length of the CDR3 is 16 residues.

The V call is TRBV5-4, the J call TRBJ2-3, with D tentatively TRBD1 (6 bases). The CDR3 extends over 12 amino acids. Trimming left V 3 bases short and J 5 bases short, with 7 bases between. CDR1 is SGHNT and CDR2 is YYREEE in the germline V gene (reference sequence). The CDR3, as DNA: TGTGCCAGCAGCTGGACAGAAGATACGCAGTATTTT. Amino acid sequence: CASSWTEDTQYF.

Points on this clonotype: A read error may be the cause here, since a much bigger clone is one base away. The chain has TRBV18 and TRBJ1-5, with 7 bases lining up with TRBD1. This CDR3 spans 15 amino acids. Germline V gene lookup returns CDR1 KGHSH and CDR2 LQKENI. The junction had 6 bases not matched to a gene; V was cut back by 3 bases and J by 4 bases. CDR3 in amino acids: CASSPMGQSNQPQHF. The CDR3 DNA reads TGTGCCAGCTCACCCATGGGACAGAGTAATCAGCCCCAGCATTTT.

This clonotype has at least ten counts. This chain joins TRBV6-5 and TRBJ2-3; D gene unclear. The CDR3 spans 14 residues. V lost 0 bases and J 0 bases, leaving 4 bases between the germline ends. Germline V gives CDR1 MNHEY, CDR2 SVGAGI. The CDR3 sequence: CASSYSFSTDTQYF. CDR3 bases: TGTGCCAGCAGTTACTCGTTTAGCACAGATACGCAGTATTTT.

This clonotype has just a few counts. The CDR3 DNA is TGTGCCAGCAGTCCTGGGGACAGAACAAATCAGCCCCAGCATTTT. Its translation: CASSPGDRTNQPQHF. This chain uses TRBV12-3 or TRBV12-4 with TRBJ1-5; 7 bases agree with TRBD1. V gave up 5 bases and J gave up 4 bases; unmatched junction bases: 8. The CDR3 consists of 15 residues.

This clonotype was observed at least ten times. The chain has TRBV12-5 and TRBJ1-1; 8 bases map to TRBD1. Trimming cost V 4 bases and J 8 bases; bases outside gene matches: 6. In germline, CDR1 is LGHNT, CDR2 FRNRAP. CDR3 size: 13 residues. CDR3 residues: CASGSPDRAEAFF. DNA for the CDR3: TGTGCTAGTGGTTCCCCGGACAGGGCGGAAGCTTTCTTT.

This clonotype was detected many times. J is TRBJ2-3 and V is TRBV20-1; 8 nucleotides match TRBD2. The germline V gene encodes CDR1 DFQATT and CDR2 SNEGSKA (reference sequence). V shed 0 bases, J shed 5 bases, and the junction held 4 bases outside the gene matches. The CDR3 is made up of 14 amino acids. The CDR3, as DNA: TGCAGTGCTAGAGAACTAGCGGACGGAGATACGCAGTATTTT. Encoded protein: CSARELADGDTQYF.